This T cell receptor (beta chain) was identified in a study of T cell responses to AZD1222 COVID-19 vaccine. Study details: Second-dose schedules of about 4 or about 12 weeks were combined.

To note about this clone: Its specificity is unknown.

Study-wide findings and caveats: CD4 TCRs linked to vaccination spanned spike, dominating at 160-218 and 743-854. The donors showed a predominance of white British ancestry and of females, with possible underestimation of clonal diversity.

Clones were read by immunoSEQ multiplex PCR, and TCRdb kept only the in-frame ones, dropping some. The data hold around 130,000 clones, with around 87% observed a single time. The V gene end was trimmed by 2 bases and the J gene end by 5 bases; junction bases not matched to a gene: 2. The length of the CDR3 is 14 residues. Germline CDR1 KGHDR, CDR2 SFDVKD. The TCR sequence derives from an adult in good health. The sequencing used peripheral blood, collected on day 0 of AZD1222 vaccination. This chain uses TRBV24-1 with TRBJ2-7, with 10 bases lining up with TRBD1. This CDR3 reads CATSDSGQGNEQYF. The CDR3 DNA reads TGTGCCACCAGTGATTCGGGACAGGGGAACGAGCAGTACTTC.